This T cell receptor (beta chain) was observed in a study of T cell responses to AZD1222 COVID-19 vaccine (dated by TCRdb to the early 2020s). With respect to the entire study: AZD1222 recipients given second doses at about 4 weeks or at about 12 weeks were pooled, since spike-specific TCR depth and breadth were not found to differ between the two schedules. TCR sequencing covered 230 to 250 trial participants: about 210 given two doses of AZD1222 and about 26 given two doses of MenACWY control vaccine. Trial participants were enrolled by age into 18-55, 56-69 and 70-plus year subgroups, with roughly 160, 29 and 62 TCR-sequenced participants respectively. Results the study describes overall, beyond this receptor: In the small 56-69-year group, the increase in depth fell short of significance, most likely because of low power. After two AZD1222 doses, spike-specific TCR breadth and depth were significantly higher than at day 0 and than in MenACWY recipients. Conclusions about previously exposed vaccinees are limited because only five to seven AZD1222 recipients were SARS-CoV-2 seropositive at baseline. Participants were mostly white British and included more females than males, and it was suggested by the authors that clonal diversity may have been underestimated. CD4 TCRs associated with the vaccine covered the entire spike protein, and the dominant responses were in regions 160-218 and 743-854. No day 14 peak-response samples were available, so repertoires were characterized only after the peak T cell response. Reportedly, close to half of the unique spike-specific TCRs recognized epitopes lying outside the regions that are mutated in the B.1.351 and B.1.1.7 variants.

The germline V end is reduced by 0 bases and the J end by 1 base; junction bases left unmatched: 6. Per the germline V gene, SGHRS is the CDR1 and YFSETQ is the CDR2. Counted from cysteine to phenylalanine, this CDR3 has 17 amino acids. The only DNA kept is the CDR3, 51 bases in frame from the first base. The CDR3 regions of human TCRbeta chains were subjected to immunosequencing. As for the authors' bioinformatics: TCRs in the repertoires were matched against a reference library of SARS-CoV-2-specific TCRs that had been generated with the MIRA antigen-specificity platform. Breadth was defined as the fraction of unique TCRs that were SARS-CoV-2-associated, and depth was defined as the fraction of total T cells that were SARS-CoV-2-associated. Using the MIRA data, each spike-specific TCR was assigned both to the spike region to which the TCR was reactive and to a CD4 or CD8 class. Log10-transformed breadth and depth values were compared by one-way ANOVA with Sidak's multiple comparisons tests. Here the immuneACCESS table is served through TCRdb, limited to in-frame sequences with V and J called. Missing clones are a known gap in these copies; in checked studies unresolved V genes cover under half, and the rest lacks a known reason. V and J calls and clone size are copied from that table; D and trimming were computed from the DNA. This sample holds under 140,000 clones; around 90% were observed only once. 7.5% to 9% of the sample rests with the top ten.

Remarks on this clone: The specificity of this receptor is unknown. No base-level quality is on record; no much larger clone is a single base apart.

Read against the paper, the sample's time point label means: baseline before first vaccination. Vaccinee samples came from UK trials COV001 and COV002, including a single-blind randomized controlled phase 2/3 trial of AZD1222 (ChAdOx1 nCoV-19) in healthy adults. Trial participant PBMC samples were collected at day 0 and day 28 after the second dose for TCRbeta chain sequencing. The sequencing used peripheral blood, collected on day 0 of AZD1222 vaccination. The sequence came from an adult in good health. This chain is built from TRBV5-1 and TRBJ1-1; a stretch of 10 junction bases matches TRBD1. The nucleotide sequence is given as TGCGCCAGCAGCTTGGGGGACAGGGGCTTGGGGAACACTGAAGCTTTCTTT. This codes for CASSLGDRGLGNTEAFF.